This TCR beta chain was identified during a study of T cells in narcolepsy. Overall study context: Healthy controls were enrolled alongside patients with narcolepsy type 1 or type 2. General study results and limits: Autoreactive clonotypes reportedly recurred in blood of same and different patients, not controls. Same-patient CSF and blood CD4+ T cell clonotypes included HCRT-specific and TRIB2-specific autoreactive ones.

Note on this clone: What it binds is unknown.

The CDR3 consists of 17 residues. V dropped 1 base and J dropped 6; count of bases not matched to a gene: 16. Germline V gene data show CDR1 as SQVTM and CDR2 as ANQGSEA. Assay used: immunoSEQ multiplex PCR; TCRdb lists only in-frame clones, some missing. Here the sample spans 25,000 to 35,000 clones, roughly four fifths being singletons. V is TRBV29-1 and J is TRBJ1-1; 8 nucleotides align to TRBD1. Sequenced material: memory (CD45RA-) CD4+ T cells from blood. This sequence originates from a human donor in good health. The CDR3 DNA sequence: TGCAGCGTTGAAGGGCAGGGGGCGAGAATCGGAGTTGCTGAAGCTTTCTTT. It yields the protein CSVEGQGARIGVAEAFF.